This T cell receptor (beta chain) was recorded in a study of cytomegalovirus exposure and HLA in healthy donors. Study background: Unique TCRs from HLA-typed donors, 70 million to 85 million of them, were held in an early data release.

Worth noting for this clone: What it recognizes is unknown.

Overall study findings and caveats: Earlier analysis looked at TCR beta V segments, and most were productive about 87% or about 30% of the time.

Each donor was nominally healthy when sampled (though unrecorded immune exposures were likely). The study ran its PCR with 60 Vbeta and 13 Jbeta primers. Produced via immunoSEQ multiplex PCR; TCRdb's table is partial and in-frame only. The sample holds approximately 81,000 clones, 70% to 85% seen once. Germline loops: CDR1 MGHDK, CDR2 SYGVNS. CDR3 size: 14 residues. V lost 7 bases to trimming and J lost 5 bases, with 16 bases between them. This chain connects TRBV25-1 to TRBJ2-3; perhaps TRBD1 as D (5 bases). This TCR was sampled from a woman aged 45 to 65 in good health and CMV-seronegative. Material: PBMCs. The CDR3 DNA reads TGTGCCAGCACGCGAGGAAGGGGAAAAGATACGCAGTATTTT. Protein sequence: CASTRGRGKDTQYF.